This TCR beta chain was sequenced during a study of blood T cell repertoires in COVID-19. Background on the study: Researchers got acute and convalescent COVID-19 samples from the United States, Italy and Spain. T cells, B-cell-depleted T cells, or PBMCs supplied cDNA or gDNA.

Authors' methods: Estimated nucleated cell counts came from reference gene primer amplification. Sequencing was performed with immunoSEQ multiplex PCR; in TCRdb, only in-frame clones are kept and a portion is missing. V, J and clone size derive from that table, while D and trimming were established from the DNA sequence. Of tens of thousands of clones listed, around 91% were seen once; the top ten hold around 8.1%. The ends lost 0 bases at V and 7 bases at J; junction bases unmatched: 14. Germline V CDR1 and CDR2: LGHNA, YNFKEQ. This CDR3 has 18 amino acids. V is TRBV4-2 and J is TRBJ2-2; 7 bases map to TRBD2. The sequence came from a man aged 25 to 45 with active or convalescent COVID-19. Sequenced input: peripheral blood. The CDR3: CASSQEGRASGLNGELFF. The CDR3 DNA is TGTGCCAGCAGCCAAGAGGGGAGGGCTAGCGGCCTGAACGGGGAGCTGTTTTTT.